These T cell receptor beta chains were read from a single sample in a study of post-analysis software for immune sequencing data. TCRdb independently ran MiXCR on the PCR reads; one entry per CDR3 protein. The table lists hundreds of thousands of distinct CDR3 sequences, approximately 60% of them singletons, with about 11% in the top ten. The sample comprised blood. These receptors came from a girl aged 2-10 years with multiple sclerosis. Both conserved end residues are part of each CDR3. Each record gives: J gene, V gene, CDR3 protein.

TRBJ2-5 TRBV10-1 CASSESWTGQETQYF
TRBJ1-2 TRBV20-1 CSAHAGAAYGYTF
TRBJ1-2 TRBV7-9 CASSPSLRGQAGYTF
TRBJ2-7 TRBV12-3/TRBV12-4 CASSPGQAYYEQYF
TRBJ2-1 TRBV30 CAWSQSSYNEQFF
TRBJ2-4 TRBV7-2 CASSSSGTVYTKNIQYF
TRBJ2-7 TRBV12-3/TRBV12-4 CASSTDRPLAGGPSEQYF
TRBJ1-2 TRBV6-5 CASSYSGQGRDYGYTF
TRBJ2-5 TRBV10-1 CASSESNKAQETQYF
TRBJ2-1 TRBV9 CASSGDRGLLDEQFF
TRBJ2-2 TRBV7-3 CASSSRLAVNTGELFF
TRBJ2-7 TRBV11-1 CASSLTVSYEQYF
- TRBV29-1 CSVEVGLETQYF
TRBJ2-3 TRBV4-2 CASSQDSSGGVPDTQYF
TRBJ1-5 TRBV2 CASSDWGFDQPQHF
TRBJ2-3 TRBV29-1 CSVEGGRRDTQYF
- TRBV6-1 CASSSEPTYEQYF
TRBJ2-1 TRBV11-2 CASSLDFTATEQFF
TRBJ2-5 TRBV5-1 CASSSMLGQGEETQYF
TRBJ2-3 TRBV20-1 CSATGTFSDTQYF
TRBJ2-7 TRBV7-3 CASSLRGDRYEQYF
TRBJ2-7 TRBV20-1 CSASEDGSYEQYF
TRBJ1-1 TRBV5-1 CASSSWVGMNTGAFF
TRBJ1-1 TRBV4-1 CASSGPNREAFF
TRBJ1-4 TRBV4-1 CASSHHRGTNEKLFF
TRBJ2-2 TRBV7-7 CASGQDGTGELFF
TRBJ1-2 TRBV4-3 CASSQDYGVNYGYTF
TRBJ2-5 TRBV12-3/TRBV12-4 CASSLSPVRGPWVGTQYF
TRBJ2-1 TRBV11-2 CASSLGTGNRIISEQFF
TRBJ1-2 TRBV20-1 CSAHGTTDNGYTF
TRBJ2-5 TRBV7-2 CASSLHSGGLGGETQYF
TRBJ2-1 TRBV18 CASSPYSSGEFYNEQFF
TRBJ2-3 TRBV7-6 CASSSRPSTDTQYF
TRBJ1-2 TRBV6-1 CASSGAGDLNYGYTF
TRBJ2-3 TRBV20-1 CSARGLAGTDTQYF
TRBJ1-2 TRBV29-1 CSVPGSQGGYTF
TRBJ2-7 TRBV5-1 CASSPTRGLSYEQYF
TRBJ1-2 TRBV5-1 CASSLVSGSNYGYTF
TRBJ1-3 TRBV12-3/TRBV12-4 CASSLVISGNTIYF
TRBJ2-5 TRBV5-1 CASSLMAGTQYF
TRBJ2-1 TRBV12-3/TRBV12-4 CASSPEGGIEQFF
TRBJ1-4 TRBV6-6 CASSYTPGQGEKLFF
- TRBV4-1 CASSQDLAGSTYNEQYF
TRBJ2-7 TRBV5-1 CASSSPDSWNEQYF
TRBJ2-7 TRBV7-2 CASSQLEGAGYEQYF
TRBJ1-2 TRBV12-3/TRBV12-4 CASSNGQPNYGYTF
TRBJ1-2 TRBV12-3/TRBV12-4 CASSYRDGYTF
TRBJ1-2 TRBV2 CASSGGTTWGGYTF
TRBJ1-4 TRBV27 CASSSGGADEKLFF
- TRBV12-3/TRBV12-4 CASSPRGLFYEQYF
TRBJ1-2 TRBV20-1 CSARPPGVWGGYTF
- TRBV5-1 CASSLGGQANQETQYF
TRBJ2-3 TRBV10-1 CASSFSGATDTQYF
TRBJ1-1 TRBV27 CASSYRGVTTEAFF
TRBJ2-7 TRBV20-1 CSASFDSSYEQYF
TRBJ2-6 TRBV3-1 CASSQAPISGANVLTF
TRBJ2-1 TRBV7-3 CASSRLGLAANNEQFF